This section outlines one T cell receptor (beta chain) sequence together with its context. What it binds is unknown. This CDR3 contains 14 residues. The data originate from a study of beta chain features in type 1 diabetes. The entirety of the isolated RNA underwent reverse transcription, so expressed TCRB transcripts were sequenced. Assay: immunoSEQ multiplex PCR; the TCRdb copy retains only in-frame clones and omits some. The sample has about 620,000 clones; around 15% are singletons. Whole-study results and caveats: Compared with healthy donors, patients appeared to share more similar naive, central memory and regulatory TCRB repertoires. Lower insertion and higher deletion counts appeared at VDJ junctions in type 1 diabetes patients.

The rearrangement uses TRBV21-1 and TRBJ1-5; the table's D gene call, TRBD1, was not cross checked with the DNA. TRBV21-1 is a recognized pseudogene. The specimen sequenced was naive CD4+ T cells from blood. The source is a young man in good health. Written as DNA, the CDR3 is TGTGCCAGCAGAACAGGGGGTAGCAATCAGCCCCAGCATTTT. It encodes CASRTGGSNQPQHF.